Shown below are 3 T cell receptor beta chains from a single sample sequenced in a study of T cells in Graves' hyperthyroidism and ophthalmopathy. From RNA transcripts, TCR beta CDR3 regions were amplified. First-round RT-PCR targeting the TCR CDR3 was performed with the HTBI primer set. TCRdb fed the multiplex PCR reads into MiXCR, producing one record per CDR3 protein. The table has some 740,000 distinct CDR3 sequences, approximately 15% seen once. Sequenced: blood. All receptors come from a young woman with Graves' hyperthyroidism.

This clonotype was seen at least ten times. The chain's CDR3 is CASRALAAVNNEQFF. The DNA of the CDR3 is TGTGCCAGCAGAGCCCTAGCGGCAGTGAACAATGAGCAGTTCTTC. The V and J genes are TRBV7-2 and TRBJ2-1; TRBD2 matches at 7 bases. CDR3 length: 15 amino acids. CDR1 is SGHTA, CDR2 FQGNSA, per germline. Germline trimming cut 6 bases from V and 5 bases from J; bases unmatched to any gene: 10.

This clonotype was seen repeatedly, ten times or more. The rearrangement joins TRBV6-4 to TRBJ1-5; no definite D call. This CDR3 contains 14 residues. V gave up 5 bases and J gave up 1 base, with 9 bases separating them. Germline values: CDR1 MRHNA, CDR2 SNTAGT. Here the CDR3 DNA reads TGTGCCAGCAGTTTTGGCAAGAGCAATCAGCCCCAGCATTTT. This gives the protein CASSFGKSNQPQHF.

This clonotype was counted between two and nine times. The chain recombines TRBV15 with TRBJ1-3; the D is unclear. CDR1 and CDR2 from the germline V gene are LNHNV and YYDKDF (reference sequence). This CDR3 has 15 residues. Trimming took off 0 bases at V and 0 bases at J, with 6 bases between the two ends. The CDR3 loop is CATSRDRASGNTIYF. CDR3 sequence (DNA): TGTGCCACCAGCAGAGATCGAGCCTCTGGAAACACCATATATTTT.